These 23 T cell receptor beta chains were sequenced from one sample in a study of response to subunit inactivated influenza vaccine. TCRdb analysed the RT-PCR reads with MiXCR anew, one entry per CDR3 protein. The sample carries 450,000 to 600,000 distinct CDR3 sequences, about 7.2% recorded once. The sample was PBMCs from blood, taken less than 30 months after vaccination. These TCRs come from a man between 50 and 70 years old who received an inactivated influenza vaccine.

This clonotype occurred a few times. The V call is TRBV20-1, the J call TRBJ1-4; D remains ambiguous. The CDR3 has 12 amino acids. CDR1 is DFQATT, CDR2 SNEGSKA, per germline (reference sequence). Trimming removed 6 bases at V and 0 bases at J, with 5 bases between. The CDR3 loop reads CSAWATNEKLFF. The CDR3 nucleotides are TGCAGTGCGTGGGCAACTAATGAAAAACTGTTTTTT.

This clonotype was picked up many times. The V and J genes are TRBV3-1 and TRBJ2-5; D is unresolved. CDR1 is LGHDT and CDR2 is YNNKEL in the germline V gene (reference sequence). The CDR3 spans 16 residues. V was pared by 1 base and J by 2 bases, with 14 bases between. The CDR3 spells CASSQARVSTQETQYF. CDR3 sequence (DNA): TGTGCCAGCAGCCAAGCAAGAGTGTCCACACAAGAGACCCAGTACTTC.

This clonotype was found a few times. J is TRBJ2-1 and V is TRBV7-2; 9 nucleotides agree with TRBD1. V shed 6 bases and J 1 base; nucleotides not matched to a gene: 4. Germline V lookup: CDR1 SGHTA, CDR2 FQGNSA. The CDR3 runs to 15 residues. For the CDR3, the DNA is TGTGCCAGCAGATCGGACAGGGGATCCTACAATGAGCAGTTCTTC. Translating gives CASRSDRGSYNEQFF. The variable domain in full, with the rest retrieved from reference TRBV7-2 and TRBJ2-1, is GAGVSQSPSNKVTEKGKDVELRCDPISGHTALYWYRQSLGQGLEFLIYFQGNSAPDKSGLPSDRFSAERTGGSVSTLTIQRTQQEDSAVYLCASRSDRGSYNEQFFGPGTRLTVL.

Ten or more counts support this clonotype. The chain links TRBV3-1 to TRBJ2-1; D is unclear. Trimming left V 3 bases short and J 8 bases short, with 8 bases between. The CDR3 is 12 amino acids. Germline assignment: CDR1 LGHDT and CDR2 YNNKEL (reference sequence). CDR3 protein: CASSHLWDEQFF. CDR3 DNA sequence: TGTGCCAGCAGCCATCTGTGGGATGAGCAGTTCTTC.

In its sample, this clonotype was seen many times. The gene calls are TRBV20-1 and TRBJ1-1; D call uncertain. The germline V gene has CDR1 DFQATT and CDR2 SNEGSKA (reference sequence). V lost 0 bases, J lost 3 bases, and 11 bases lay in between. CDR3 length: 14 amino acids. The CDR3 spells CSARDLAAYTEAFF. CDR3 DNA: TGCAGTGCTAGAGACCTGGCAGCTTACACTGAAGCTTTCTTT.

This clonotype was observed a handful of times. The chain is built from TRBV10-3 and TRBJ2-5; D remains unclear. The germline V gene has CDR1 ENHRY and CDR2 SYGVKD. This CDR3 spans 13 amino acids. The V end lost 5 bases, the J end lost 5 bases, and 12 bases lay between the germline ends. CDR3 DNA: TGTGCCATCAGTTATCGGACGGAGGAGACCCAGTACTTC. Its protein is CAISYRTEETQYF.

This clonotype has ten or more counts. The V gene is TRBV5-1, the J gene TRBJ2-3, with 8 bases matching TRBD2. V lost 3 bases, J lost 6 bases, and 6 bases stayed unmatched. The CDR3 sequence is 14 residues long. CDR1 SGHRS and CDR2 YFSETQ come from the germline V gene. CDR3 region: CASSWASGLDTQYF. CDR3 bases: TGCGCCAGCAGCTGGGCTAGCGGGCTGGATACGCAGTATTTT.

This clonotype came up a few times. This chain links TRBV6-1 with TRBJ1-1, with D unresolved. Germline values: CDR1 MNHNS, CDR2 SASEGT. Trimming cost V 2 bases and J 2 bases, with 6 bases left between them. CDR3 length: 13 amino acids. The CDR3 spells CASSEHTNTEAFF. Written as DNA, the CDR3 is TGTGCCAGCAGTGAACACACCAACACTGAAGCTTTCTTT.

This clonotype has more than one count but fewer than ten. CDR3 loop: CASSSSGAFGTGELFF. In nucleotides, the CDR3 is TGCGCCAGCAGCTCCTCCGGGGCGTTCGGCACCGGGGAGCTGTTTTTT. The rearrangement joins TRBV5-1 to TRBJ2-2, with D perhaps given as TRBD1 or TRBD2 (5 bases each). V lost 3 bases and J 4 bases, leaving 16 bases between the germline ends. Germline V lookup: CDR1 SGHRS, CDR2 YFSETQ. This CDR3 is built from 16 residues.

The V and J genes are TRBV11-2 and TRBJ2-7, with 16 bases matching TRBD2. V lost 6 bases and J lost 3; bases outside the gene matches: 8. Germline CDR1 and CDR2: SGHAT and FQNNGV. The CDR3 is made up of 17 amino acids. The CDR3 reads CASRPPGLAGGRYEQYF. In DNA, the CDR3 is TGTGCCAGCAGACCCCCGGGACTAGCGGGGGGGCGCTACGAGCAGTACTTC. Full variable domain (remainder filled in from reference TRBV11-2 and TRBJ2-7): EAGVAQSPRYKIIEKRQSVAFWCNPISGHATLYWYQQILGQGPKLLIQFQNNGVVDDSQLPKDRFSAERLKGVDSTLKIQPAKLEDSAVYLCASRPPGLAGGRYEQYFGPGTRLTVT.

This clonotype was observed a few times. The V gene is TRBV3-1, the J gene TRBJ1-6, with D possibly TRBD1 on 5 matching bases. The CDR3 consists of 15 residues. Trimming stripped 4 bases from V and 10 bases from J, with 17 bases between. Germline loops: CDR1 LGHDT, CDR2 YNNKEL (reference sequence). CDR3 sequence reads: CASSPRTGGRSPLHF. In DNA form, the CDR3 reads TGTGCCAGCAGCCCTCGGACCGGGGGGAGGTCACCCCTCCACTTT.

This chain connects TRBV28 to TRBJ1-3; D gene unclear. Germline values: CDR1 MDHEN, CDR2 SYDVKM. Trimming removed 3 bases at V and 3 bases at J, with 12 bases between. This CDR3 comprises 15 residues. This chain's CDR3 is CASSLRAGVGNTIYF. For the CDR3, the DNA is TGTGCCAGCAGTTTGCGAGCTGGGGTTGGAAACACCATATATTTT.

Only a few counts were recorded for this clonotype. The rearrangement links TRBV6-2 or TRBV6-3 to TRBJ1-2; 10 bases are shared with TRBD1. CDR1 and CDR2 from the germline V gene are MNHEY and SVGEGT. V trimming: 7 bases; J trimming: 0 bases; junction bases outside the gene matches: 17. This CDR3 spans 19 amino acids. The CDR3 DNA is TGTGCCAGCACCGGGACAGGGGCCGGAGACCTACAACCTAACTATGGCTACACCTTC. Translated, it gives CASTGTGAGDLQPNYGYTF.

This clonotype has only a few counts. In DNA form, the CDR3 reads TGCAGTGCTAGCACGCCTGAGGAGCCAGAGACCCAGTACTTC. The encoded protein is CSASTPEEPETQYF. The chain carries TRBV20-1 and TRBJ2-5, with unresolved D. The V gene lost 3 bases and the J gene lost 4 bases, with 15 bases spanning the gap. Germline CDR1 and CDR2: DFQATT and SNEGSKA (reference sequence). The CDR3 spans 14 residues.

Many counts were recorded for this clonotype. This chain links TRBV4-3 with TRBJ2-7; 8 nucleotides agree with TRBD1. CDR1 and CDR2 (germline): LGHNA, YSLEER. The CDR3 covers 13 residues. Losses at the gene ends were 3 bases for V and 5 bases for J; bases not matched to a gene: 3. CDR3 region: CASSHAGGDEQYF. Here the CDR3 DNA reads TGCGCCAGCAGCCACGCAGGGGGCGACGAGCAGTACTTC.

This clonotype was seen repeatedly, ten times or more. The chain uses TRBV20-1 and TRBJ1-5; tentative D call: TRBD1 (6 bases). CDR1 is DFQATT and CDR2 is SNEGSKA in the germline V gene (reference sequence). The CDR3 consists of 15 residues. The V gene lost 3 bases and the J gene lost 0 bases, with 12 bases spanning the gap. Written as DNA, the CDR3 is TGCAGTGCTAGCCCCGGGACAAATAGCAATCAGCCCCAGCATTTT. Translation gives CSASPGTNSNQPQHF.

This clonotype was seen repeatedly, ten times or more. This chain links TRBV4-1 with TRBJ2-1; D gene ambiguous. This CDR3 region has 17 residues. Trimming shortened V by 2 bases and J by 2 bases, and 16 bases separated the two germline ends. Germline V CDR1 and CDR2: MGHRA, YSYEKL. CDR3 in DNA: TGCGCCAGCAGCCAACTTAGGGCCGAAAGCCCCTACAATGAGCAGTTCTTC. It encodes CASSQLRAESPYNEQFF.

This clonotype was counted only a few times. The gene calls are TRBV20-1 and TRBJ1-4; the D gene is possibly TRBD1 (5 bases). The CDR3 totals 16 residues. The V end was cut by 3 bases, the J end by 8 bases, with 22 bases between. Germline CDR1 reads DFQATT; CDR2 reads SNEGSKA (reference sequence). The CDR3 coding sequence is TGCAGTGCTAGCACGCCGCCTGGGGGGGAAGGCGAAAAACTGTTTTTT. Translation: CSASTPPGGEGEKLFF.

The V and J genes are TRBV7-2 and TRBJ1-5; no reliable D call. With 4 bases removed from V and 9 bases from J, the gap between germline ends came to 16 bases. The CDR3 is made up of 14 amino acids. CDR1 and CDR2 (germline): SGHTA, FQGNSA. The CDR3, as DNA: TGTGCCAGCAGCTCCGCAGACGGGGTAACGCCCCAGCATTTT. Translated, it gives CASSSADGVTPQHF. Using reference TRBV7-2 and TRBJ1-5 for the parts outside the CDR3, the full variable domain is GAGVSQSPSNKVTEKGKDVELRCDPISGHTALYWYRQSLGQGLEFLIYFQGNSAPDKSGLPSDRFSAERTGGSVSTLTIQRTQQEDSAVYLCASSSADGVTPQHFGDGTRLSIL.

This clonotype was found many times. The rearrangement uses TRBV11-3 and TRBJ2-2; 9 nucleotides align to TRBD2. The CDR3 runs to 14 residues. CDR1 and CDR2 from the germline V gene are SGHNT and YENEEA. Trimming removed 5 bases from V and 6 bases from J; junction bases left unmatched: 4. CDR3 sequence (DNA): TGTGCCAGCAGCGACCGGACTAGCGCCGGGGAGCTGTTTTTT. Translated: CASSDRTSAGELFF.

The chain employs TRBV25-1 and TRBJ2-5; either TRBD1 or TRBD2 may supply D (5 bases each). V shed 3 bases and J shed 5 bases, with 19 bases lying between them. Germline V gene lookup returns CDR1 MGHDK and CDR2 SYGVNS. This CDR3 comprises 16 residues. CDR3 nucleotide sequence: TGTGCCAGCAGTGACAGCGGACAATTAGGAAGGGAGACCCAGTACTTC. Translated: CASSDSGQLGRETQYF.

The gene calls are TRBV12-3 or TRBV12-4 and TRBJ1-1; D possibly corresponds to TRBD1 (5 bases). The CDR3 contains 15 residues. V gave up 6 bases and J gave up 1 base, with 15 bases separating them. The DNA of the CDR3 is TGTGCCAGCAGCCCCGACGGACACGCGAACACTGAAGCTTTCTTT. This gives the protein CASSPDGHANTEAFF.

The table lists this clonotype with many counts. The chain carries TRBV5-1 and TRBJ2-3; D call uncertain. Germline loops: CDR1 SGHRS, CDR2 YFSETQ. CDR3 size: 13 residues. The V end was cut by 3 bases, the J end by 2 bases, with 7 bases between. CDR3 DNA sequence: TGCGCCAGCAGCTGGACGATCACAGATACGCAGTATTTT. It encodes CASSWTITDTQYF.